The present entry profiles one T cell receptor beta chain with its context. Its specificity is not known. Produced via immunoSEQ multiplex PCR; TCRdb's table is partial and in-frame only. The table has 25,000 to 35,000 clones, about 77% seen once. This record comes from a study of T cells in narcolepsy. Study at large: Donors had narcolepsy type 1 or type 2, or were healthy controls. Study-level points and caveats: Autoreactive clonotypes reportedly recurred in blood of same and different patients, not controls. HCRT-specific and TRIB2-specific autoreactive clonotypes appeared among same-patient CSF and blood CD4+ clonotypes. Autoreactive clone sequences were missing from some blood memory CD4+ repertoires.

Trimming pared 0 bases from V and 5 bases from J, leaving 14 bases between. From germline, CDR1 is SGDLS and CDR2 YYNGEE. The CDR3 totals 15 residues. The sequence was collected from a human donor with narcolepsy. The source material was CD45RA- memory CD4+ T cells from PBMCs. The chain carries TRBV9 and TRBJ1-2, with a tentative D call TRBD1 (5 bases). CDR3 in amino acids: CASSVEAGRGYGYTF. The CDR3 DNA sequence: TGTGCCAGCAGCGTAGAGGCTGGGAGGGGTTATGGCTACACCTTC.